This TCR beta chain emerged from a study of blood T cell repertoires in COVID-19. Across the study: Collection of acute and convalescent COVID-19 samples took place in the United States, Italy and Spain. From T cells, B-cell-depleted T cells, or PBMCs came the material, which was cDNA or gDNA.

In the source study's methods: Amplified reference gene primers provided the basis for estimating nucleated cell counts. Libraries were prepared by immunoSEQ multiplex PCR; TCRdb keeps only in-frame clonotypes and omits some of them. V and J calls and clone size come straight from that table; D and trimming were deduced from the DNA. The sample gives about 44,000 clones, about 81% of which show up once; roughly 47% is in the top ten. Trimming stripped 1 base from V and 5 bases from J, with 12 bases between. There are 14 residues in the CDR3. Germline-derived CDR1 and CDR2 are LGHNA and YSLEER. The receptor comes from a human donor in a cohort sampled during active COVID-19. The chain combines TRBV4-3 with TRBJ2-7; D perhaps matches TRBD1 (6 bases). Material for sequencing was peripheral blood. This CDR3 reads CASSQGPQGDEQYF. Written as DNA, the CDR3 is TGCGCCAGCAGCCAAGGGCCACAGGGCGACGAGCAGTACTTC.